The 14 T cell receptor beta chains below come from one sample, sequenced in a study of identical twins' blood T cells. TCRdb re-called the 5' RACE reads with MiXCR, one entry per CDR3 protein. The data contain roughly 340,000 distinct CDR3 sequences, about 28% of them singletons. Sequencing used PBMCs. Receptor source: a woman between 18 and 50 years old in good health.

This clonotype was seen repeatedly, ten times or more. V usage is TRBV20-1 and J usage is TRBJ2-1; TRBD1 aligns across 8 bases. With V trimmed by 7 bases and J by 5 bases, 7 bases remained unmatched. CDR3 size: 13 residues. Per germline, CDR1 DFQATT and CDR2 SNEGSKA (reference sequence). CDR3 sequence reads: CSGRTGSHNEQFF. The CDR3 coding sequence is TGCAGTGGCCGGACAGGGAGCCACAATGAGCAGTTCTTC.

This clonotype was observed many times. The chain links TRBV6-5 to TRBJ1-1; no clear D. V lost 4 bases and J 3 bases, leaving 15 bases between the germline ends. The CDR3 totals 15 residues. The germline V gene has CDR1 MNHEY and CDR2 SVGAGI. The CDR3 sequence: CASSFGSSRDTEAFF. CDR3 nucleotides: TGTGCCAGCAGTTTTGGCAGTTCTAGAGACACTGAAGCTTTCTTT.

This clonotype turned up a few times. The rearrangement links TRBV3-1 to TRBJ1-2, with TRBD1 matching 7 bases. The trim removed 5 bases at V and 5 bases at J, leaving 8 bases unmatched. The CDR3 sequence is 14 residues long. Germline-derived CDR1 and CDR2 are LGHDT and YNNKEL (reference sequence). The CDR3 DNA is TGTGCCAGCAGCTTAGCCGGGACAGCGTATGGCTACACCTTC. The encoded protein is CASSLAGTAYGYTF.

The chain uses TRBV7-2 and TRBJ1-2; a possible D gene is TRBD1 (5 bases). Trimming stripped 1 base from V and 2 bases from J, with 11 bases between. The CDR3 sequence is 15 residues long. Per germline, CDR1 SGHTA and CDR2 FQGNSA. CDR3 sequence: CASSLESRVNYGYTF. CDR3 in DNA: TGTGCCAGCAGCTTAGAATCCAGGGTGAACTATGGCTACACCTTC. Variable domain in full (rest from reference TRBV7-2 and TRBJ1-2): GAGVSQSPSNKVTEKGKDVELRCDPISGHTALYWYRQSLGQGLEFLIYFQGNSAPDKSGLPSDRFSAERTGGSVSTLTIQRTQQEDSAVYLCASSLESRVNYGYTFGSGTRLTVV.

This sequence joins TRBV4-1 and TRBJ2-5; 7 nucleotides agree with TRBD1. CDR1 is MGHRA and CDR2 is YSYEKL in the germline V gene. Losses at the gene ends were 4 bases for V and 4 bases for J; bases not matched to a gene: 9. This CDR3 is 15 amino acids long. The CDR3 coding sequence is TGCGCCAGCAGCCGAACCGGGACAGATTTAGAGACCCAGTACTTC. It is translated as CASSRTGTDLETQYF.

The chain links TRBV6-1 to TRBJ1-3; 9 nucleotides agree with TRBD1. Unmatched junction bases numbered 9, after V lost 6 bases and J lost 0 bases. The CDR3 sequence is 17 residues long. The germline V gene encodes CDR1 MNHNS and CDR2 SASEGT. CDR3 nucleotide sequence: TGTGCCAGCAGAATTCCCGGGACAGGGATCTCTGGAAACACCATATATTTT. Amino acid sequence: CASRIPGTGISGNTIYF.

This clonotype has ten or more counts. The chain links TRBV6-5 to TRBJ1-4, with TRBD1 identical over 8 bases. Looked up from germline, CDR1 is MNHEY and CDR2 is SVGAGI. The junction had 7 bases not matched to a gene; V was cut back by 5 bases and J by 5 bases. CDR3 length equals 15 residues. The CDR3 DNA reads as TGTGCCAGCAGTCGAACCGGGACAGGAAATGAAAAACTGTTTTTT. This gives the protein CASSRTGTGNEKLFF.

A few counts support this clonotype. The rearrangement uses TRBV7-8 and TRBJ1-1; unclear D gene. The CDR3 sequence is 13 residues long. The germline V gene encodes CDR1 SGHVS and CDR2 FQNEAQ. Trimming cost V 0 bases and J 7 bases, with 9 bases left between them. CDR3 region: CASSLAVWVEAFF. The CDR3 DNA reads TGTGCCAGCAGCTTAGCGGTGTGGGTTGAAGCTTTCTTT.

This clonotype was seen repeatedly, ten times or more. The rearrangement uses TRBV20-1 and TRBJ1-2; D is ambiguous. In germline, CDR1 is DFQATT, CDR2 SNEGSKA (reference sequence). This CDR3 comprises 13 residues. Between the trimmed V and J ends, which lost 6 bases and 1 base, there was a span of 12 bases. DNA for the CDR3: TGCAGTGCCTCCGATCGGGGTAACTATGGCTACACCTTC. Translating it yields CSASDRGNYGYTF.

At least ten counts were recorded for this clonotype. The CDR3 sequence is CASRMSSGNTDTQYF. The CDR3 DNA is TGTGCCAGCAGGATGTCTAGCGGGAACACAGATACGCAGTATTTT. The V call is TRBV7-9, the J call TRBJ2-3; 9 nucleotides match TRBD2. V was clipped by 6 bases and J by 2 bases; unmatched bases: 6. Germline V gene sequence: CDR1 SEHNR, CDR2 FQNEAQ (reference sequence). The CDR3 loop spans 15 amino acids.

The rearrangement links TRBV30 to TRBJ2-3; D remains ambiguous. CDR3 length equals 12 residues. Trimming took 2 bases from V and 6 from J, leaving 9 bases between them. Germline V gives CDR1 GTSNPN, CDR2 SVGIG (reference sequence). The CDR3: CAWSTVVDTQYF. The CDR3 DNA is TGTGCCTGGAGTACAGTCGTGGATACGCAGTATTTT.

This clonotype was detected only a few times. This chain uses TRBV20-1 with TRBJ1-4; D remains unclear. V was cut by 0 bases and J by 5 bases, with 7 bases left in between. Germline V CDR1 and CDR2: DFQATT, SNEGSKA (reference sequence). The CDR3 loop spans 13 amino acids. CDR3 protein: CSARDLENEKLFF. CDR3 in DNA: TGCAGTGCTAGAGATTTGGAGAATGAAAAACTGTTTTTT.

This clonotype was observed many times. The chain couples TRBV5-1 to TRBJ2-6; D is unclear. The CDR3 covers 15 residues. Germline CDR1 and CDR2: SGHRS and YFSETQ. V dropped 0 bases and J dropped 0 bases, with 4 bases sitting between them. The chain's CDR3 is CASSLGLSGANVLTF. The CDR3 coding sequence is TGCGCCAGCAGCTTGGGTCTCTCTGGGGCCAACGTCCTGACTTTC.

This CDR3 reads CASSFRQGNEKLFF. CDR3 in DNA: TGCGCCAGCAGCTTTCGACAGGGAAATGAAAAACTGTTTTTT. The rearrangement links TRBV5-1 to TRBJ1-4, with 7 bases fitting TRBD1. In germline, CDR1 is SGHRS, CDR2 YFSETQ. V gave up 2 bases and J gave up 5 bases; unmatched junction bases: 3. The CDR3 loop spans 14 amino acids.